These 11 T cell receptor beta chains were sequenced from one sample in a study of beta chain features in type 1 diabetes. cDNA synthesis used the whole RNA isolate, giving expressed TCRB sequences. Profiled with immunoSEQ multiplex PCR; TCRdb holds only in-frame clones, not every one. The data hold some 500,000 clones, with 11% observed a single time. Sequenced: naive CD4+ T cells from blood. The receptors stem from a woman between 18 and 29 years old in good health.

V usage is TRBV6-6 and J usage is TRBJ1-5, with unresolved D. V lost 10 bases and J 2 bases, leaving 18 bases between the germline ends. This CDR3 has 15 residues. Per the germline V gene, CDR1 is MNHNY and CDR2 is SVGAGI (reference sequence). The CDR3 region is CATATNSGGNQPQHF. The CDR3 nucleotides read TGTGCCACCGCTACCAACAGCGGGGGCAATCAGCCCCAGCATTTT.

This clone appeared a few times. The chain couples TRBV11-2 to TRBJ2-4, with D possibly being TRBD1 or TRBD2 (5 bases each). The V gene's germline CDR1 is SGHAT and CDR2 FQNNGV. The CDR3 has 14 amino acids. V was pared by 3 bases and J by 0 bases, with 6 bases between. Here the CDR3 reads CASSLGVAKNIQYF. The CDR3 DNA reads TGTGCCAGCAGCTTGGGGGTAGCCAAAAACATTCAGTACTTC.

This clone was seen a handful of times. This chain connects TRBV5-4 to TRBJ2-2; D not certain. The length of the CDR3 is 14 residues. Per the germline V gene, CDR1 is SGHNT and CDR2 is YYREEE (reference sequence). Trimming shortened V by 6 bases and J by 5 bases, and 14 bases separated the two germline ends. Here the CDR3 DNA reads TGTGCCAGCACATCAATATTTCGGACCGGGGAGCTGTTTTTT. Translation: CASTSIFRTGELFF.

The table lists this clone with a few counts. The rearrangement joins TRBV7-2 to TRBJ2-7; D remains unclear. Per the germline V gene, CDR1 is SGHTA and CDR2 is FQGNSA. The V and J ends lost 2 bases and 3 bases respectively, with 8 bases between them. CDR3 length: 13 amino acids. Here the CDR3 reads CASSLSRYYEQYF. As DNA, the CDR3 is TGTGCCAGCAGCTTATCGAGGTACTACGAGCAGTACTTC.

This clone turned up a few times. The chain carries TRBV25-1 and TRBJ1-6, with TRBD1 as a possible D gene (5 bases). The CDR3 loop spans 16 amino acids. V was clipped by 4 bases and J by 7 bases, with 17 bases between them. Per germline, CDR1 MGHDK and CDR2 SYGVNS. In DNA form, the CDR3 reads TGTGCCAGCAGTGGCCGCAGCCCCGGGGCGAATTCACCCCTCCACTTT. Its protein product is CASSGRSPGANSPLHF.

The sample holds a few counts of this clone. The chain recombines TRBV2 with TRBJ2-7, with a tentative D call TRBD2 (6 bases). V dropped 3 bases and J dropped 6 bases, with 12 bases sitting between them. CDR3 length: 13 amino acids. Germline loops: CDR1 SNHLY, CDR2 FYNNEI. In DNA, the CDR3 is TGTGCCAGCAGTGACTGGGGGGTTGGCGAGCAGTACTTC. Translation gives CASSDWGVGEQYF.

This clone has a handful of counts. The chain links TRBV7-9 to TRBJ2-2; D is ambiguous. Per the germline V gene, CDR1 is SEHNR and CDR2 is FQNEAQ (reference sequence). This CDR3 has 14 residues. Trimming pared 8 bases from V and 2 bases from J, leaving 12 bases between. The CDR3 nucleotides read TGTGCCAGCGTACAACCAACAAACACCGGGGAGCTGTTTTTT. It encodes CASVQPTNTGELFF.

This chain's CDR3 is CATDAGVRHEQFF. The CDR3 coding sequence is TGTGCCACCGACGCCGGAGTAAGACATGAGCAGTTCTTC. V usage is TRBV10-3 and J usage is TRBJ2-1; D is uncertain. Germline loops: CDR1 ENHRY, CDR2 SYGVKD. Trimming left V 10 bases short and J 8 bases short, with 18 bases between. The CDR3 totals 13 residues.

J is TRBJ2-7 and V is TRBV7-2; 9 bases agree with TRBD2. The CDR3 contains 15 residues. The J segment lost 3 bases and the V segment lost 5 bases, leaving 8 bases of the junction unmatched. Germline CDR1 is SGHTA and CDR2 is FQGNSA. The CDR3 region is CASSRISGSNYEQYF. The CDR3 DNA follows: TGTGCCAGCAGCCGAATTAGCGGGAGTAACTACGAGCAGTACTTC.

This clone came up a few times. The chain carries TRBV10-3 and TRBJ2-7, with 10 bases that match TRBD1. The V and J ends lost 8 bases and 6 bases, in that order; junction bases with no gene match: 7. Germline assignment: CDR1 ENHRY and CDR2 SYGVKD. This CDR3 is 13 amino acids long. As DNA, the CDR3 is TGTGCCATCGCGCAGACAGGGGGCAGCGAGCAGTACTTC. Protein: CAIAQTGGSEQYF.

The chain carries TRBV7-2 and TRBJ2-7; D not certain. The CDR3 length is 14 residues. With 1 base removed from V and 3 bases from J, the gap between germline ends came to 10 bases. Per the germline V gene, CDR1 is SGHTA and CDR2 is FQGNSA. CDR3 amino acids: CASSLEPRGYEQYF. CDR3 DNA sequence: TGTGCCAGCAGCTTAGAGCCTCGAGGCTACGAGCAGTACTTC.